The 13 T cell receptor delta chains below were found in one sample sequenced in a study of γδ T cells in repeated Plasmodium falciparum infection. TCRdb fed the multiplex PCR reads to CATT. The table records 45,000 to 50,000 delta-chain clones, around 1.6% of them present only once. Vgamma9/Vdelta2+ and Vdelta2-negative gammadelta T cells were flow-sorted from PBMC for bulk sequencing. Sample: gamma-delta T cells from blood. The receptors originated from a pool of human donors (malaria-infected and uninfected, not separated).

This clone was counted only a few times. A far larger clone is one nucleotide away, so this likely arose from a read error. At the DNA level, this CDR3 is encoded by other sequences in the same sample as well. The chain carries TRDV1 and TRDJ1; D could derive from TRDD2 or TRDD3 (6 bases each). In the absence of a J gene in TCRdb, the DNA was matched to germline to assign it here. The CDR3 extends over 19 amino acids. The V gene's germline CDR1 is TSWWSYY and CDR2 QGS. CDR3 region: CALGVSCGDPTCGTDKLIF. The CDR3 DNA reads as TGTGCTCTTGGGGTTTCCTGTGGGGATCCTACCTGTGGGACCGACAAACTCATCTTT.

This clone occurred many times. The rearrangement links TRDV1 to TRDJ1; D possibly corresponds to TRDD3 (6 bases). This CDR3 is 23 amino acids long. Germline V gives CDR1 TSWWSYY, CDR2 QGS. V gave up 3 bases and J gave up 10 bases, with 45 bases separating them. The CDR3, as DNA: TGTGCTCTTGGGGACTCGACCTTCAAAGGCATACGAAACGGCTGGGGCCCGACCGGGGGACTCATCTTT. Translating gives CALGDSTFKGIRNGWGPTGGLIF.

This clone was counted many times. This chain links TRDV1 with TRDJ1; 10 nucleotides align to TRDD3. Germline matching of the DNA provided the J gene here, since TCRdb leaves it blank. Germline V gene sequence: CDR1 TSWWSYY, CDR2 QGS. With 3 bases clipped from V and 0 bases from J, the junction kept 34 bases outside the gene matches. This CDR3 has 26 amino acids. The CDR3 bases are TGTGCTCTTGGGGACTCAGACTTCACCCCGTTCCTTTCCCTTACGTACTGGGGGATTTACACCGATAAACTCATCTTT. Translating gives CALGDSDFTPFLSLTYWGIYTDKLIF.

This clone has more than one count but fewer than ten. TCRdb's protein, taken from a much larger clone, differs from this DNA's translation at residue 5, likely owing to a read error; the protein displayed comes from the DNA. The genes are TRDV1 and TRDJ1, with a tentative D call TRDD3 (5 bases). Since TCRdb gives no J gene, matching the DNA to germline was used here to assign it. V lost 4 bases to trimming and J lost 0 bases, with 15 bases between them. Germline CDR1 TSWWSYY, CDR2 QGS. The length of the CDR3 is 16 residues. CDR3 region: CALGGVPGGYTDKLIF. The CDR3 DNA sequence: TGTGCTCTTGGGGGTGTTCCGGGGGGGTACACCGATAAACTCATCTTT.

There are a few counts of this clone. The TCRdb protein, from a much larger clone, departs from this DNA's translation at residue 7, likely by read error; the protein shown derives from the DNA. The chain carries TRDV1 and TRDJ1, with 10 nucleotides matching TRDD3. The CDR3 runs 21 residues. CDR1 TSWWSYY and CDR2 QGS come from the germline V gene. The V and J ends lost 6 bases and 0 bases, in that order; junction bases with no gene match: 22. The CDR3 nucleotides read TGTGCTCTTGGATTCAGGCATTCTTTCATTACTGGGGGATTCGACACCGATAAACTCATCTTT. Translated: CALGFRHSFITGGFDTDKLIF.

The sample holds many counts of this clone. The CDR3 spells CACDTIRSTGGLETDKLIF. In nucleotides, the CDR3 is TGTGCCTGTGACACCATCCGTTCTACTGGGGGTCTAGAAACCGATAAACTCATCTTT. The chain employs TRDV2 and TRDJ1; the match to TRDD3 covers 8 bases. No J gene is reported in TCRdb; it was inferred here by comparing the DNA with germline. The J segment lost 2 bases and the V segment lost 0 bases, leaving 16 bases of the junction unmatched. Germline values: CDR1 GEAIGNYY, CDR2 EKD. The CDR3 is 19 residues long.

This clone was seen a handful of times. Translating this DNA gives a protein that differs at residue 13 from the TCRdb one, which belongs to a much larger clone; a read error is likely, and the protein shown is this translation. The CDR3, as DNA: TGTGCCTGTGACGCCATGCCTACTGGGGACCGAATAACGGGGGAGAAACTCATCTTT. It codes for CACDAMPTGDRITGEKLIF. This chain uses TRDV2 with TRDJ1; TRDD3 matches 7 bases. Germline matching of the DNA provided the J gene here, since TCRdb leaves it blank. V shed 3 bases and J 8 bases; nucleotides not matched to a gene: 26. Germline CDR1 is GEAIGNYY and CDR2 is EKD. This CDR3 is built from 19 residues.

This clone has a handful of counts. TCRdb's entry gives the protein of a much larger clone, which mismatches this DNA's translation at residue 14, likely from a read error; the protein reported here is translated from the DNA. The V gene corresponds to TRDV1; no J gene was called; the listed D gene, TRDD3, was not tested against the DNA. This CDR3 has 15 amino acids. Germline V gives CDR1 TSWWSYY, CDR2 QGS. CDR3 in amino acids: CALGEAAGVPNKLTF. In nucleotides, the CDR3 is TGTGCTCTTGGGGAAGCGGCTGGGGTCCCGAATAAACTCACCTTT.

In this sample, this clone turned up a few times. Just one base apart from a much larger clone, this may be a read error. The same CDR3 arises from other DNA sequences in this sample as well. V and J are TRDV1 and TRDJ1; D might be TRDD3 (7 bases). Trimming stripped 0 bases from V and 2 bases from J, with 34 bases between. The CDR3 runs 23 residues. The germline V gene encodes CDR1 TSWWSYY and CDR2 QGS. The CDR3 sequence: CALGELTSYGELYWGIPTDKLIF. Written as DNA, the CDR3 is TGTGCTCTTGGGGAACTAACATCCTACGGTGAACTATACTGGGGAATACCAACCGATAAACTCATCTTT.

This clone was seen many times. TCRdb lists the protein of a much larger clone for this DNA, which differs at residue 13, so this is likely a read error; the protein given here is translated from the DNA itself. V is TRDV1 and J is TRDJ1; D is undetermined. The CDR3 has 16 amino acids. Germline CDR1 reads TSWWSYY; CDR2 reads QGS. CDR3 sequence (DNA): TGTGCTCTTGGGGAAACAAGGGCCGCGTACACCGATAGACTCATCTTT. The encoded protein is CALGETRAAYTDRLIF.

Notes on this clone: This DNA's translation differs at residue 3 from TCRdb's protein, which comes from a much larger clone; a read error is likely, and the protein shown is translated from the DNA. The chain uses TRDV2 and TRDJ1; TRDD3 matches at 8 bases. TCRdb carries no J gene annotation; the J gene was assigned here by matching the DNA with germline. Per the germline V gene, CDR1 is GEAIGNYY and CDR2 is EKD. This CDR3 has 17 residues. CDR3 sequence (DNA): TGTGCCCGTGACACCTTACTGGGGGCCACCACGACCGATAAACTCATCTTT. This gives the protein CARDTLLGATTTDKLIF.

This clone was seen a few times. TCRdb lists the protein of a much larger clone for this DNA, which differs at residue 3, so this is likely a read error; the protein given here is translated from the DNA itself. V usage is TRDV1 and J usage is TRDJ1; 10 bases map to TRDD3. The J gene is absent in TCRdb and was assigned here via DNA matching to germline. The CDR3 length is 20 residues. Germline CDR1 is TSWWSYY and CDR2 is QGS. The CDR3 loop is CAFGNPQPIWGISGGDKLIF. The CDR3 DNA is TGTGCTTTTGGGAACCCCCAACCTATCTGGGGGATATCGGGAGGCGATAAACTCATCTTT.

This clone was seen more than once but under ten times. The mismatch at residue 15 between this DNA's translation and the TCRdb protein of a much larger clone likely reflects a read error; the protein shown is translated from the DNA. This rearrangement joins TRDV2 to TRDJ1, with 13 nucleotides matching TRDD3. TCRdb records no J gene; here it was assigned by comparing the DNA to germline. This CDR3 is built from 21 residues. The trim removed 0 bases at V and 1 base at J, leaving 16 bases unmatched. Germline assignment: CDR1 GEAIGNYY and CDR2 EKD. CDR3 amino acids: CACDTLVLGDTNSDRTDKLIF. CDR3 DNA sequence: TGTGCCTGTGACACCCTCGTACTGGGGGATACGAATTCGGACCGCACCGATAAACTCATCTTT.